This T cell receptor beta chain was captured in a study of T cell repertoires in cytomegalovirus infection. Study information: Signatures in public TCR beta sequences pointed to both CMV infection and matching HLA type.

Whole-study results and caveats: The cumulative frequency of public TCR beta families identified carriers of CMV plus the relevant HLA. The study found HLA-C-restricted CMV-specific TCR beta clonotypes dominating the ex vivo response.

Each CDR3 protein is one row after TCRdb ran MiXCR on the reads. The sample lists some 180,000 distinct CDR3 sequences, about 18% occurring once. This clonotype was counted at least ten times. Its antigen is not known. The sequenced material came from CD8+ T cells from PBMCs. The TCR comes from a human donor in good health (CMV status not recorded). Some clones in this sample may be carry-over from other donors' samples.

CDR3 region: CASSEGSGANVLTF. The CDR3 DNA sequence: TGTGCCAGCAGTGAGGGGTCTGGGGCCAACGTCCTGACTTTC. V is TRBV6-1 and J is TRBJ2-6; D ambiguous. In germline, CDR1 is MNHNS, CDR2 SASEGT. The CDR3 loop spans 14 amino acids. Trimming cost V 3 bases and J 1 base, with 4 bases left between them.